Listed below are T cell receptor beta chains from one sample, sequenced in a study of tumor-infiltrating lymphocytes in primary liver carcinoma. TCRdb processed the multiplex PCR reads anew with MiXCR; each CDR3 protein has one entry. The sample shows 310,000 or so distinct CDR3 sequences, about 61% of them seen only once. Sequencing was carried out using peripheral blood. These receptors were obtained from a man aged 35-49 years with primary liver carcinoma and hepatitis B virus infection. Both conserved end residues are part of each CDR3. D genes are given only for firm matches. Clone size appears in some rows only: once, few, many, or a class for an expanded clone.

d_gene,abundance,len,j_gene,v_gene,CDR3nt,CDR3aa
TRBD2,-,16,TRBJ2-1,TRBV11-2,TGTGCCAGCAGCGCTTTGGGTAGCGGGAGGCGCGATGAGCAGTTCTTC,CASSALGSGRRDEQFF
-,-,12,TRBJ1-1,TRBV29-1,TGCAGCGTTCTCGTCGGAAACACTGAAGCTTTCTTT,CSVLVGNTEAFF
-,-,13,TRBJ1-1,TRBV30,TGTGCCTGGAGGCCCCTTATGAACACTGAAGCTTTCTTT,CAWRPLMNTEAFF
-,-,17,TRBJ2-1,TRBV7-9,TGTGCCAGCAGCTTCTGGAGAGGGCCCCGATCCATCAATGAGCAGTTCTTC,CASSFWRGPRSINEQFF
TRBD1,few,14,TRBJ2-2,TRBV7-9,TGTGCCAGCAGCCGGGACAGGTACACCGGGGAGCTGTTTTTT,CASSRDRYTGELFF
-,-,15,TRBJ2-1,TRBV20-1,TGCAGTGCCTACGGAGGCTACCTCTCCTACAATGAGCAGTTCTTC,CSAYGGYLSYNEQFF
TRBD1,-,15,TRBJ1-5,TRBV28,TGTGCCAGCAGTCAGGGGGGTGGGGGAAGTCAGCCCCAGCATTTT,CASSQGGGGSQPQHF
-,many,14,TRBJ1-2,TRBV5-4,TGTGCCAGCAGCTTCGGGACGGACAACTATGGCTACACCTTC,CASSFGTDNYGYTF
TRBD2,-,19,TRBJ2-1,TRBV4-3,TGTGCCAGCAGCCAAGCTATGAAGACTAGCGGGAGGGCCGGCAATGAGCAGTTCTTC,CASSQAMKTSGRAGNEQFF
-,once,19,TRBJ1-3,TRBV14,TGTGCCAGCAGCCAAGTGGGTCAGAGGCCACTCTTCTCTGGAAACACCATATATTTT,CASSQVGQRPLFSGNTIYF
TRBD1,-,18,TRBJ1-1,TRBV18,TGTACCAGCTCACCACGTAGTATGACAGGGCACATGAACACTGAAGCTTTCTTT,CTSSPRSMTGHMNTEAFF
-,-,16,TRBJ2-4,TRBV11-1,TGTGCCAGCATCTTAGGATTAAGGGTCCTGGGGAACATTCAATACTTC,CASILGLRVLGNIQYF
TRBD1,-,15,TRBJ2-5,TRBV2,TGTGCCAGCACCATCCCCCCGACAGGGGAAGAGACCCAGTACTTC,CASTIPPTGEETQYF
-,-,17,TRBJ2-5,TRBV11-1,TGTGCCAGCAGCTTAGAAGGCTTGGTTAGCGGTCAAGAGGCCCAGTGCTTC,CASSLEGLVSGQEAQCF
TRBD1,-,16,TRBJ2-7,TRBV11-2,TGTGTCAGCAGCTTAGTTTCCGGACAGGGGGCTTCCGAGCAGTGCTTC,CVSSLVSGQGASEQCF
TRBD1,-,14,TRBJ2-5,TRBV5-6,TGTGCCAGCAGCTTTCATACAGGGGGGAGGACCCAGTACTTC,CASSFHTGGRTQYF
-,-,13,TRBJ1-2,TRBV5-5,TGTGCCAGCAGCTACGGAGAGGCCTATGGCTACACCTTC,CASSYGEAYGYTF
-,-,16,TRBJ2-3,TRBV10-3,TGTGCCATCAGTGAGGGGGACCGAAACTTTGGGGATACGCTGTATTTT,CAISEGDRNFGDTLYF
TRBD1,-,17,TRBJ2-7,TRBV11-3,TGTGCCAGCAGCTTACACCCCCCCGGGACAGGACAATACGAGCAGTACTTC,CASSLHPPGTGQYEQYF
-,-,16,TRBJ2-7,TRBV7-9,TGCGCCAGCAGCTTAGTCCCCGGGATCCAACATTACGAGCAGTACTTC,CASSLVPGIQHYEQYF
-,-,16,TRBJ2-1,TRBV5-1,TGCGCCAGCAGCTTGGGAGTGGACCCAGGCTACAATGAGCAGTTCTTC,CASSLGVDPGYNEQFF
-,medium-sized,15,TRBJ2-7,TRBV11-2,TGTGCCAGCAGCTTAGAATTTGATAGTACCTACGAGCAGTACTTC,CASSLEFDSTYEQYF
TRBD2,-,15,TRBJ2-1,TRBV11-2,TGTGCCAGCAGCCTCCAGCGCGGGGGATTGGGTGAGCAGTTCTTC,CASSLQRGGLGEQFF
TRBD1,few,14,TRBJ1-1,TRBV6-5,TGTGCCAGCAGTACAGGGGGCGTGAACACTGAAGCTTTCTTT,CASSTGGVNTEAFF
TRBD2,-,14,TRBJ2-5,TRBV29-1,TGCAGCGTTGTAAGGGACTACTCTAAAGAGACCCAGTACTTC,CSVVRDYSKETQYF
-,-,15,TRBJ2-6,TRBV11-1,TGTGCCAGCAGCTTAGCCAGAGCTGGGACCAACATCCTGACTTTC,CASSLARAGTNILTF
-,-,14,TRBJ2-1,TRBV30,TGTGCCTGGGGAGGACTATCGGAGTTCACTGAGCAGTTCTTC,CAWGGLSEFTEQFF
-,once,12,TRBJ1-5,TRBV11-3,TGTGCCGTCAGCTTAGGCGGTCAGCCCCAGCATTTT,CAVSLGGQPQHF
TRBD2,-,15,TRBJ2-1,TRBV7-3,TGTGCCAGCAGCCCCAAGGGCGGGAGGTTCAGTGAGCAGTTCTTC,CASSPKGGRFSEQFF
-,few,15,TRBJ1-3,TRBV28,TGTGCCAGCGGTCACCCCGACAAGCCAGGAAACACCATATATTTT,CASGHPDKPGNTIYF
-,-,11,TRBJ2-7,TRBV29-1,TGCAGTGTCGGAGAGGTACTCGAGCAGTACTTC,CSVGEVLEQYF
-,-,15,TRBJ2-7,TRBV6-1,TGTGCCAGCAGTTTATACGATGGAGGGCCACTTGAGCAGTACTTC,CASSLYDGGPLEQYF
TRBD2,-,17,TRBJ2-1,TRBV11-2,TGTGCCAGCAGCCCGAATTGGTGGAGCGGGAGGGGGCATAAGCAGTTCTTC,CASSPNWWSGRGHKQFF
-,many,13,TRBJ2-5,TRBV28,TGTGCCAGCAGTGGGGGGTTAAGAGAGACCCAGTACTTC,CASSGGLRETQYF
-,-,14,TRBJ1-2,TRBV5-6,TGTGCCAGCAGCTTGAACACACGGAACTATGGCTACACCTTC,CASSLNTRNYGYTF
-,many,15,TRBJ2-2,TRBV10-3,TGTGCCATTCGCTCCGGGACTTTGAACACCGGGGAGCTGTTTTTT,CAIRSGTLNTGELFF
-,-,13,TRBJ2-5,TRBV11-2,TGTGCCAGCAGCTTTTACGGCCAAGAGACCCAGTACTTC,CASSFYGQETQYF
TRBD2,many,13,TRBJ2-1,TRBV29-1,TGCAGCGTTGGAAGGACTAGCGGCAATGAGCAGTTCTTC,CSVGRTSGNEQFF
-,-,13,TRBJ2-7,TRBV11-2,TGTGCCGGCAGCTTGGCCCTCCTCTATGAGCAGTACTTC,CAGSLALLYEQYF
-,-,12,TRBJ2-3,TRBV11-2,TGTGCCAGCAGCTTATGTTTAGATACGCGGTATTTT,CASSLCLDTRYF
-,many,14,TRBJ1-6,TRBV6-1,TGTGCCAGCAGTGAGGGCGAGTCAGTATCACCCCTCCACTTT,CASSEGESVSPLHF